The 27 T cell receptor beta chains given below trace back to one sample, sequenced in a study of PD-1 blockade in classical Hodgkin lymphoma. Clones were sequenced by immunoSEQ multiplex PCR, and TCRdb holds only the in-frame ones, with some missing. Among 20,000 to 30,000 clones, around 80% were seen once, and the ten largest hold approximately 8%. In every patient, relapse followed autologous stem cell transplantation, while exposure to brentuximab vedotin differed. The sample here was peripheral blood mononuclear cells (PBMCs), taken before the second cycle of nivolumab. The source of these receptors is a human donor with classical Hodgkin lymphoma.

J is TRBJ2-3 and V is TRBV6-6, with 14 bases matching TRBD2. V lost 11 bases to trimming and J lost 6 bases; unmatched junction nucleotides: 10. The CDR3 totals 15 residues. Germline V gives CDR1 MNHNY, CDR2 SVGAGI (reference sequence). For the CDR3, the DNA is TGTGCCGGCGGGACTAGCGGGAGAGCTGGCGATACGCAGTATTTT. Protein sequence: CAGGTSGRAGDTQYF.

The rearrangement joins TRBV7-2 to TRBJ1-2; D might be TRBD1 (5 bases). This CDR3 spans 15 amino acids. Trimming left V 5 bases short and J 6 bases short, with 19 bases between. The germline CDR1 and CDR2 sequences are SGHTA and FQGNSA. For the CDR3, the DNA is TGTGCCAGCAGCCGTTGGGGCAGGTCTTCAGATGGCTACACCTTC. Amino acids: CASSRWGRSSDGYTF.

This rearrangement joins TRBV5-1 to TRBJ1-4, with D possibly TRBD1 on 5 matching bases. The V end lost 2 bases, the J end lost 6 bases, and 11 bases lay between the germline ends. The CDR3 runs to 14 residues. Germline V lookup: CDR1 SGHRS, CDR2 YFSETQ. The CDR3 sequence is CASSFSQGDEKLFF. The CDR3 DNA follows: TGCGCCAGCAGCTTTAGCCAGGGTGATGAAAAACTGTTTTTT.

J is TRBJ1-5 and V is TRBV30, with D possibly being TRBD1 (5 bases). Trimming removed 0 bases from V and 2 bases from J, with 11 bases in between. Germline values: CDR1 GTSNPN, CDR2 SVGIG (reference sequence). This CDR3 is 15 amino acids long. The CDR3 nucleotides read TGTGCCTGGAGTGTACAAGGGGATGGCAATCAGCCCCAGCATTTT. This encodes CAWSVQGDGNQPQHF.

J is TRBJ2-1 and V is TRBV4-1, with 7 positions matching TRBD1. Germline trimming cut 0 bases from V and 4 bases from J; bases unmatched to any gene: 6. The CDR3 loop spans 16 amino acids. The germline CDR1 and CDR2 sequences are MGHRA and YSYEKL. As DNA, the CDR3 is TGCGCCAGCAGCCAAGAGTCGACAGGGAGTTACAATGAGCAGTTCTTC. Its protein product is CASSQESTGSYNEQFF.

V gene TRBV28 combines with J gene TRBJ2-7; D unresolved. The ends were cut back, 10 bases at V and 2 bases at J, with 12 bases in the middle. There are 12 residues in the CDR3. CDR1 and CDR2 (germline): MDHEN, SYDVKM. The CDR3 DNA is TGTGCCACCACGACGGTGACCTACGAGCAGTACTTC. Encoded protein: CATTTVTYEQYF.

This clone showed up just a few times. This sequence joins TRBV4-1 and TRBJ2-1; D unclear. V was clipped by 2 bases and J by 1 base, with 12 bases between them. The CDR3 length is 16 residues. Germline V gene sequence: CDR1 MGHRA, CDR2 YSYEKL. The CDR3 is CASSQLDIISYNEQFF. CDR3 in DNA: TGCGCCAGCAGCCAACTAGACATAATTTCCTACAATGAGCAGTTCTTC.

The J gene is TRBJ1-5, the V gene TRBV7-8, with unresolved D. Per the germline V gene, CDR1 is SGHVS and CDR2 is FQNEAQ. The CDR3 runs to 13 residues. V lost 3 bases to trimming and J lost 1 base, with 4 bases between them. The CDR3 protein is CASSLRSNQPQHF. In nucleotides, the CDR3 is TGTGCCAGCAGCTTGCGGAGCAATCAGCCCCAGCATTTT.

V usage is TRBV9 and J usage is TRBJ2-2; 10 nucleotides align to TRBD1. The germline V gene has CDR1 SGDLS and CDR2 YYNGEE. This CDR3 has 18 amino acids. CDR3 in amino acids: CADTIRDRGPPNTGELFF. For the CDR3, the DNA is TGTGCAGACACGATCCGGGACAGGGGTCCCCCGAACACCGGGGAGCTGTTTTTT.

This clone is labeled medium-sized. V usage is TRBV2 and J usage is TRBJ2-7, with a weak D call TRBD2 (6 bases). Germline-derived CDR1 and CDR2 are SNHLY and FYNNEI. Trimming pared 5 bases from V and 2 bases from J, leaving 10 bases between. The CDR3 has 13 amino acids. The CDR3 coding sequence is TGTGCCAGCAGTATCGGGGGACCCTACGAGCAGTACTTC. The encoded protein is CASSIGGPYEQYF.

The V and J genes are TRBV5-4 and TRBJ2-5, with TRBD2 matching 8 bases. Germline V gene data show CDR1 as SGHNT and CDR2 as YYREEE (reference sequence). After removal of 7 bases from V and 2 bases from J, the junction contained 10 bases not matched to a gene. The CDR3 is made up of 15 amino acids. The CDR3 region has the DNA TGTGCCAGCTCCCCCCGGGGGGGAGGGCAAGAGACCCAGTACTTC. Translating gives CASSPRGGGQETQYF. Complete variable domain (other parts from reference TRBV5-4 and TRBJ2-5): ETGVTQSPTHLIKTRGQQVTLRCSSQSGHNTVSWYQQALGQGPQFIFQYYREEENGRGNFPPRFSGLQFPNYSSELNVNALELDDSALYLCASSPRGGGQETQYFGPGTRLLVL.

Comments on this clone: Other DNA sequences of this sample code for an identical CDR3. The chain has TRBV6-5 and TRBJ1-1; D uncertain. Per germline, CDR1 MNHEY and CDR2 SVGAGI. The CDR3 contains 13 residues. V lost 2 bases, J lost 0 bases, and 4 bases lay in between. CDR3 amino acids: CASSYSMNTEAFF. DNA of the CDR3: TGTGCCAGCAGTTACAGCATGAACACTGAAGCTTTCTTT.

The rearrangement links TRBV28 to TRBJ1-4; D not resolved. V lost 2 bases to trimming and J lost 8 bases, with 15 bases between them. There are 15 residues in the CDR3. Looked up from germline, CDR1 is MDHEN and CDR2 is SYDVKM. The CDR3 is CASSLIGRADEKLFF. In nucleotides, the CDR3 is TGTGCCAGCAGTTTAATCGGAAGGGCCGACGAAAAACTGTTTTTT.

The V and J genes are TRBV7-9 and TRBJ1-1; the D is unclear. The V gene lost 5 bases and the J gene lost 3 bases, with 7 bases spanning the gap. Per germline, CDR1 SEHNR and CDR2 FQNEAQ (reference sequence). This CDR3 is built from 12 residues. The CDR3 region has the DNA TGTGCCAGCAGCCCCCGTTACACTGAAGCTTTCTTT. This sequence encodes CASSPRYTEAFF. Supplemented by reference TRBV7-9 and TRBJ1-1, the full variable domain reads DTGVSQNPRHKITKRGQNVTFRCDPISEHNRLYWYRQTLGQGPEFLTYFQNEAQLEKSRLLSDRFSAERPKGSFSTLEIQRTEQGDSAMYLCASSPRYTEAFFGQGTRLTVV.

The V call is TRBV13, the J call TRBJ2-1; maybe TRBD2 (5 bases). The CDR3 is 18 amino acids. Germline V gives CDR1 PRHDT, CDR2 FYEKMQ (reference sequence). Trimming stripped 4 bases from V and 10 bases from J, with 29 bases between. CDR3 loop: CASSYAYGKPHPRIEQFF. CDR3 in DNA: TGTGCCAGCAGCTATGCCTACGGGAAACCTCACCCACGAATCGAGCAGTTCTTC.

The chain is built from TRBV7-9 and TRBJ2-2; D is undetermined. Germline lookup yields CDR1 SEHNR and CDR2 FQNEAQ (reference sequence). This CDR3 has 15 amino acids. Trimming stripped 2 bases from V and 5 bases from J, with 12 bases between. The CDR3 DNA follows: TGTGCCAGCAGCTTATATTCCCCCGGGACCGGGGAGCTGTTTTTT. Translation: CASSLYSPGTGELFF.

The V call is TRBV5-1, the J call TRBJ1-1; perhaps TRBD1 as D (5 bases). Deletions cut 4 bases from V and 0 bases from J, with 16 bases between. Germline V gives CDR1 SGHRS, CDR2 YFSETQ. This CDR3 is built from 16 residues. CDR3 sequence reads: CASSRGEGGMNTEAFF. The CDR3 bases are TGCGCCAGCAGCCGAGGGGAGGGCGGTATGAACACTGAAGCTTTCTTT.

The rearrangement uses TRBV5-1 and TRBJ2-3; either TRBD1 or TRBD2 may fit D (6 bases each). The germline V gene encodes CDR1 SGHRS and CDR2 YFSETQ. CDR3 size: 15 residues. Trimming pared 0 bases from V and 0 bases from J, leaving 8 bases between. The CDR3 DNA reads TGCGCCAGCAGCTTGGAGGGGGGAAGCACAGATACGCAGTATTTT. As protein: CASSLEGGSTDTQYF.

This clone qualifies as large. The chain employs TRBV2 and TRBJ2-7; D is unresolved. V was shortened by 3 bases and J by 3 bases, with 0 bases between the two germline ends. The germline gives CDR1 SNHLY, CDR2 FYNNEI. The CDR3 length is 10 residues. The CDR3 nucleotides are TGTGCCAGCAGTGACTACGAGCAGTACTTC. This translates into CASSDYEQYF.

The chain combines TRBV5-1 with TRBJ1-5, with D uncertain. The V end lost 0 bases, the J end lost 5 bases, and 6 bases lay between the germline ends. CDR1 and CDR2 from the germline V gene are SGHRS and YFSETQ. The CDR3 is made up of 13 amino acids. Here the CDR3 DNA reads TGCGCCAGCAGCTTGGACGGCGATCAGCCCCAGCATTTT. This codes for CASSLDGDQPQHF. Based on the CDR3 plus reference TRBV5-1 and TRBJ1-5, the full variable domain is KAGVTQTPRYLIKTRGQQVTLSCSPISGHRSVSWYQQTPGQGLQFLFEYFSETQRNKGNFPGRFSGRQFSNSRSEMNVSTLELGDSALYLCASSLDGDQPQHFGDGTRLSIL.

This chain connects TRBV28 to TRBJ1-2, with TRBD1 as a possible D gene (6 bases). In germline, CDR1 is MDHEN, CDR2 SYDVKM. The CDR3 sequence is 14 residues long. Trimming shortened V by 7 bases and J by 6 bases, and 18 bases separated the two germline ends. The DNA of the CDR3 is TGTGCCAGCATCTCGGGGGGCGACGGGCATGGCTACACCTTC. This translates into CASISGGDGHGYTF.

The V call is TRBV21-1, the J call TRBJ2-5; the table's D call, TRBD1, has no DNA check behind it. TRBV21-1 is tagged as a pseudogene. The CDR3 loop spans 14 amino acids. The CDR3 DNA is TGTGCCAGCAGCAAACTCCAGGGTCAAGAGACCCAGTACTTC. This codes for CASSKLQGQETQYF.

The chain joins TRBV4-1 to TRBJ2-5; D is perhaps TRBD2 (5 bases). Germline V gene lookup returns CDR1 MGHRA and CDR2 YSYEKL. The V end lost 4 bases, the J end lost 4 bases, and 19 bases lay between the germline ends. The CDR3 runs 16 residues. The CDR3 spells CASSPNRELRGETQYF. For the CDR3, the DNA is TGCGCCAGCAGCCCAAACCGGGAATTACGAGGAGAGACCCAGTACTTC.

A note on this clone: Being one base from a much bigger clone, this may be a read error. The chain couples TRBV14 to TRBJ1-4, with 10 bases identical to TRBD1. CDR1 and CDR2 from the germline V gene are SGHDN and FVKESK. CDR3 length: 16 residues. CDR3 in DNA: TGTGCCGGCAGCCAAGATAAACGGGACAGGGGTGAAAAACTGTTTTTT. Amino acid sequence: CAGSQDKRDRGEKLFF. Together with reference TRBV14 and TRBJ1-4, the CDR3 gives the full variable domain: EAGVTQFPSHSVIEKGQTVTLRCDPISGHDNLYWYRRVMGKEIKFLLHFVKESKQDESGMPNNRFLAERTGGTYSTLKVQPAELEDSGVYFCAGSQDKRDRGEKLFFGSGTQLSVL.

V gene TRBV5-6 combines with J gene TRBJ2-7, with 10 nucleotides matching TRBD1. Germline V gene data show CDR1 as SGHDT and CDR2 as YYEEEE. J gave up 5 bases and V 4 bases, and 9 bases lay outside the gene matches. This CDR3 spans 15 amino acids. Written as DNA, the CDR3 is TGTGCCAGCAGCGGGGAGGACAGGGGGAGAAACGAGCAGTACTTC. Translating it yields CASSGEDRGRNEQYF.

The V and J genes are TRBV5-1 and TRBJ1-4; the match to TRBD1 covers 7 bases. J gave up 0 bases and V 0 bases, and 5 bases lay outside the gene matches. The CDR3 loop spans 17 amino acids. Germline V lookup: CDR1 SGHRS, CDR2 YFSETQ. CDR3 in amino acids: CASSLGGGPSTNEKLFF. The CDR3 DNA reads TGCGCCAGCAGCTTGGGAGGGGGCCCTTCAACTAATGAAAAACTGTTTTTT.

This chain joins TRBV9 and TRBJ1-3; the D gene is possibly TRBD1 (5 bases). This CDR3 is 15 amino acids long. V lost 5 bases to trimming and J lost 0 bases, with 12 bases between them. Looked up from germline, CDR1 is SGDLS and CDR2 is YYNGEE. The CDR3 DNA reads as TGTGCCAGCAGTGATCAGGGTAACTCTGGAAACACCATATATTTT. As protein: CASSDQGNSGNTIYF.